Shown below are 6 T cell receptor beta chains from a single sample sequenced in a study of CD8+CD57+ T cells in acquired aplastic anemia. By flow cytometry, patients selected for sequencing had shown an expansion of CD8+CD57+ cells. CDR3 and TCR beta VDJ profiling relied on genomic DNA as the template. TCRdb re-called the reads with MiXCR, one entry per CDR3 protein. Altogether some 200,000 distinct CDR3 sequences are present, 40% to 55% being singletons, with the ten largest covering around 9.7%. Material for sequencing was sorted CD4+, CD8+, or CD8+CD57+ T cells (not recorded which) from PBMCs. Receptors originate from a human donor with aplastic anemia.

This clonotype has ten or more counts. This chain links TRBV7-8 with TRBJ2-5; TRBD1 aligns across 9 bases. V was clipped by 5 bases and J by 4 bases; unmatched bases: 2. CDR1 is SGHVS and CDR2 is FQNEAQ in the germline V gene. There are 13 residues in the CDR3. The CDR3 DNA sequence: TGTGCCAGCAGCACGGACAGGGGAGAGACCCAGTACTTC. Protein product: CASSTDRGETQYF. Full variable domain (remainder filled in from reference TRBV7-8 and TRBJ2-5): GAGVSQSPRYKVAKRGQDVALRCDPISGHVSLFWYQQALGQGPEFLTYFQNEAQLDKSGLPSDRFFAERPEGSVSTLKIQRTQQEDSAVYLCASSTDRGETQYFGPGTRLLVL.

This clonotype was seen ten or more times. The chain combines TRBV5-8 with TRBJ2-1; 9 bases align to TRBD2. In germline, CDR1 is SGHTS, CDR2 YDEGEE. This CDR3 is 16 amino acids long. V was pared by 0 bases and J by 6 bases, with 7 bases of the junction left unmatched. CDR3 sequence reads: CASSLALVAGVNEQFF. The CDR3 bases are TGTGCCAGCAGCTTGGCCTTGGTAGCGGGAGTCAATGAGCAGTTCTTC.

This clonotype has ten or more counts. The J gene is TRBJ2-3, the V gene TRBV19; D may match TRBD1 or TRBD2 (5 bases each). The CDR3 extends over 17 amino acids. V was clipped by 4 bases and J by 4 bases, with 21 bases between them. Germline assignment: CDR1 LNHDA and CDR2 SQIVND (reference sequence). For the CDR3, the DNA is TGTGCCAGTAGTACTTTAATCTCAGGGAGTAGGGCAGATACGCAGTATTTT. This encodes CASSTLISGSRADTQYF.

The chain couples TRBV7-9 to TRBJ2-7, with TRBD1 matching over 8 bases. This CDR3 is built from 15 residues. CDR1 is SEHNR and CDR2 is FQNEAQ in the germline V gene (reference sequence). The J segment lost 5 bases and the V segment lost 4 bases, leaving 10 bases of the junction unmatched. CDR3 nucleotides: TGTGCCAGCAGCTCAGGAGCAGGACAGGGTGACGAGCAGTACTTC. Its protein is CASSSGAGQGDEQYF.

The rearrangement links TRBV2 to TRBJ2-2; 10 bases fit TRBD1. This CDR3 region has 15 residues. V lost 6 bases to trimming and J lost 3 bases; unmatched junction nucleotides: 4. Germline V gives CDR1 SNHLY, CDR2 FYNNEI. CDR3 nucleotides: TGTGCCAGCAGCAGGACAGGGGGAGACACCGGGGAGCTGTTTTTT. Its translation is CASSRTGGDTGELFF.

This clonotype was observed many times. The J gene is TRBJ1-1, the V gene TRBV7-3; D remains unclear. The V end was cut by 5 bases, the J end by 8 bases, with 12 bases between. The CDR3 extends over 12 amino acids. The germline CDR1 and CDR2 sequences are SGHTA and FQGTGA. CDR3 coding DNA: TGTGCCAGCAGCGATGGTTTCTCGGAAGCTTTCTTT. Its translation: CASSDGFSEAFF.